Each of the 17 T cell receptor beta chains below was sequenced from the same sample in a study of memory CD8 T cells in hepatitis C reinfection. The time point here: pre-reinfection, 55 to 20 weeks before reinfection detection. The sorted cells went straight to TCR sequencing with no prior in vitro expansion. Using immunoSEQ multiplex PCR, the repertoire was profiled, and TCRdb retains in-frame clones only, with some absent. The sample holds over 50,000 clones; approximately 89% are singletons and the top ten take approximately 1%. Specimen: naive CD8+ T cells sorted from blood. The receptors come from a man aged 18 to 30 with hepatitis C virus infection.

The chain couples TRBV19 to TRBJ2-7, with D hard to call. Germline CDR1 and CDR2: LNHDA and SQIVND (reference sequence). This CDR3 has 13 amino acids. Trimming left V 2 bases short and J 3 bases short, with 8 bases between. CDR3 DNA: TGTGCCAGTAGTATACGAGCCGGCTACGAGCAGTACTTC. Its protein product is CASSIRAGYEQYF. Complete variable domain (other parts from reference TRBV19 and TRBJ2-7): DGGITQSPKYLFRKEGQNVTLSCEQNLNHDAMYWYRQDPGQGLRLIYYSQIVNDFQKGDIAEGYSVSREKKESFPLTVTSAQKNPTAFYLCASSIRAGYEQYFGPGTRLTVT.

This chain connects TRBV7-6 to TRBJ1-2; 7 bases are a match to TRBD1. Looked up from germline, CDR1 is SGHVS and CDR2 is FNYEAQ. The CDR3 spans 15 residues. V shed 2 bases, J shed 0 bases, and the junction held 3 bases outside the gene matches. The DNA for the CDR3 is TGTGCCAGCAGCTTAACAGGGGATTCTAACTATGGCTACACCTTC. Amino acids: CASSLTGDSNYGYTF.

In its sample, this clone was seen once. The chain employs TRBV6-5 and TRBJ1-2; 8 nucleotides align to TRBD1. The CDR3 consists of 15 residues. Germline V CDR1 and CDR2: MNHEY, SVGAGI. V gave up 5 bases and J gave up 4 bases; unmatched junction bases: 9. The CDR3, as DNA: TGTGCCAGCAGTCCCCTTCAGGGGGCGAGCTATGGCTACACCTTC. Protein product: CASSPLQGASYGYTF.

The chain combines TRBV2 with TRBJ2-3; 9 nucleotides agree with TRBD1. CDR3 length: 17 amino acids. Trimming removed 1 base from V and 6 bases from J; junction bases left unmatched: 11. Germline CDR1 SNHLY, CDR2 FYNNEI. Written as DNA, the CDR3 is TGTGCCAGCAGTGAAGGTTTAGGAACAGGGGGCGTGGATACGCAGTATTTT. Translated, it gives CASSEGLGTGGVDTQYF.

The rearrangement uses TRBV10-3 and TRBJ1-2; D unresolved. Germline assignment: CDR1 ENHRY and CDR2 SYGVKD. The ends were cut back, 11 bases at V and 3 bases at J, with 13 bases in the middle. CDR3 length: 12 residues. The CDR3 sequence: CAAGVPDYGYTF. The DNA of the CDR3 is TGTGCCGCCGGGGTTCCGGACTATGGCTACACCTTC.

This chain uses TRBV9 with TRBJ2-5; 10 bases are a match to TRBD2. Trimming at V came to 4 bases and at J to 0 bases, leaving 3 bases not matched to a gene. This CDR3 has 15 amino acids. Germline V gene lookup returns CDR1 SGDLS and CDR2 YYNGEE. In DNA form, the CDR3 reads TGTGCCAGCAGCACCGGGACTAGCGACCAAGAGACCCAGTACTTC. Translating it yields CASSTGTSDQETQYF.

This clone was counted only a few times. The rearrangement uses TRBV7-9 and TRBJ1-1; 7 nucleotides match TRBD1. The CDR3 is 12 residues long. The trim removed 6 bases at V and 7 bases at J, leaving 5 bases unmatched. In germline, CDR1 is SEHNR, CDR2 FQNEAQ (reference sequence). The DNA of the CDR3 is TGTGCCAGCAGTCACCGGGACAGTGAAGCTTTCTTT. Amino acid sequence: CASSHRDSEAFF.

V usage is TRBV6-6 and J usage is TRBJ2-7, with D hard to call. Germline V gene lookup returns CDR1 MNHNY and CDR2 SVGAGI (reference sequence). The V gene lost 5 bases and the J gene lost 2 bases, with 10 bases spanning the gap. CDR3 length equals 13 residues. Here the CDR3 DNA reads TGTGCCAGCAGTCCTTCTTTAACCTACGAGCAGTACTTC. Translated: CASSPSLTYEQYF.

This CDR3 is CASSSTGREQYF. CDR3 nucleotide sequence: TGTGCCAGCAGCTCCACAGGGCGCGAGCAGTACTTC. The J gene is TRBJ2-7, the V gene TRBV7-9; D is perhaps TRBD1 (6 bases). The CDR3 is made up of 12 amino acids. Trimming removed 4 bases at V and 6 bases at J, with 10 bases between. Germline V gives CDR1 SEHNR, CDR2 FQNEAQ (reference sequence).

The chain is built from TRBV5-4 and TRBJ2-5; the D gene is possibly TRBD2 (6 bases). Looked up from germline, CDR1 is SGHNT and CDR2 is YYREEE (reference sequence). The V gene lost 2 bases and the J gene lost 4 bases, with 15 bases spanning the gap. This CDR3 region has 15 residues. The CDR3 nucleotides read TGTGCCAGCAGCTTAGACGGGACTCCTCCAGAGACCCAGTACTTC. Protein sequence: CASSLDGTPPETQYF.

The CDR3 DNA reads as TGTGCCAGCAGCTTAGCTGGGGCAGGGCCTAATCAGCCCCAGCATTTT. Its translation: CASSLAGAGPNQPQHF. The genes are TRBV11-2 and TRBJ1-5, with D perhaps matching TRBD1 (5 bases). The germline CDR1 and CDR2 sequences are SGHAT and FQNNGV. With 1 base removed from V and 4 bases from J, the gap between germline ends came to 14 bases. This CDR3 is built from 16 residues.

The rearrangement uses TRBV7-6 and TRBJ1-3; 12 positions agree with TRBD2. Judging by the DNA end, TRBJ2-2 fits better; the J call may be wrong. This CDR3 contains 18 residues. Germline assignment: CDR1 SGHVS and CDR2 FNYEAQ. The CDR3 protein is CASSPRLAGEPNTGELFF. CDR3 nucleotides: TGTGCCAGCAGCCCCCGACTAGCGGGGGAACCGAACACCGGGGAGCTGTTTTTT.

This rearrangement joins TRBV30 to TRBJ2-2; 10 positions agree with TRBD2. The CDR3 consists of 14 residues. Unmatched junction bases numbered 3, after V lost 0 bases and J lost 8 bases. Germline V CDR1 and CDR2: GTSNPN, SVGIG (reference sequence). CDR3 sequence (DNA): TGTGCCTGGAGTGTGGCTAGCGGGGGTGGGGAGCTGTTTTTT. Translating gives CAWSVASGGGELFF.

V gene TRBV7-8 combines with J gene TRBJ2-7, with 10 bases that match TRBD2. Trimming cost V 5 bases and J 6 bases; bases outside gene matches: 10. Germline V gives CDR1 SGHVS, CDR2 FQNEAQ. CDR3 length equals 15 residues. The DNA for the CDR3 is TGTGCCAGCAGCCCAAGGACTAGCGGCTACTGCGAGCAGTACTTC. It codes for CASSPRTSGYCEQYF.

The chain joins TRBV5-6 to TRBJ1-5, with D possibly matching TRBD1 (6 bases). With 4 bases removed from V and 5 bases from J, the gap between germline ends came to 16 bases. CDR1 and CDR2 (germline): SGHDT, YYEEEE. The CDR3 loop spans 15 amino acids. The CDR3 loop is CASSPRGRGDQPQHF. CDR3 bases: TGTGCCAGCAGCCCCCGAGGCAGGGGTGATCAGCCCCAGCATTTT.

This chain links TRBV27 with TRBJ2-7; D might be TRBD2 (6 bases). The germline V gene encodes CDR1 MNHEY and CDR2 SMNVEV (reference sequence). V was pared by 6 bases and J by 0 bases, with 12 bases between. This CDR3 has 14 residues. The CDR3 nucleotides read TGTGCCAGCAGGCCAGCGGGCGTCTCCTACGAGCAGTACTTC. Protein: CASRPAGVSYEQYF.

As regards this clone: The junction departs from germline at one end; a sequencing error may be responsible. The V and J genes are TRBV6-6 and TRBJ2-5, with 7 bases identical to TRBD1. CDR3 length: 14 amino acids. Germline CDR1 MNHNY, CDR2 SVGAGI (reference sequence). As DNA, the CDR3 is TGTGCCAACAGTTACAAAGGGGGCGAAGAGACCCAGTACTTC. It is translated as CANSYKGGEETQYF.